What follows are 18 T cell receptor beta chains derived from one specimen sequenced in a study of cytomegalovirus exposure and HLA in healthy donors. The primer mix had 60 Vbeta and 13 Jbeta primers. TCRdb's table, derived via immunoSEQ multiplex PCR, lists solely in-frame clones and lacks some. This repertoire shows around 200,000 clones, around 79% found once; its top ten account for around 1.6%. Sequenced sample: PBMCs. These receptors originate from a woman aged 18-29 years in good health and CMV-seronegative.

The count of this clone is one. V usage is TRBV29-1 and J usage is TRBJ2-5, with D possibly matching TRBD1 (6 bases). The J call could be wrong; TRBJ2-7 is a better fit for the DNA end. The V gene's germline CDR1 is SQVTM and CDR2 ANQGSEA. This CDR3 has 13 residues. Here the CDR3 reads CSVRQVNSYEQYF. Written as DNA, the CDR3 is TGCAGCGTTCGACAGGTTAACTCCTACGAGCAGTACTTC.

V and J are TRBV5-8 and TRBJ1-5; 8 positions match TRBD1. Germline trimming cut 4 bases from V and 5 bases from J; bases unmatched to any gene: 11. Germline V gene data show CDR1 as SGHTS and CDR2 as YDEGEE. This CDR3 has 16 amino acids. The CDR3 region has the DNA TGTGCCAGCAGCAGCCACCTCGGACAGGGCTATCAGCCCCAGCATTTT. Translation: CASSSHLGQGYQPQHF. The variable domain in full, with the rest retrieved from reference TRBV5-8 and TRBJ1-5, is EAGVTQSPTHLIKTRGQQATLRCSPISGHTSVYWYQQALGLGLQFLLWYDEGEERNRGNFPPRFSGRQFPNYSSELNVNALELEDSALYLCASSSHLGQGYQPQHFGDGTRLSIL.

This clone is a singleton in its sample. V usage is TRBV4-2 and J usage is TRBJ2-1; 7 nucleotides align to TRBD1. The germline CDR1 and CDR2 sequences are LGHNA and YNFKEQ. The CDR3 contains 18 residues. With 4 bases clipped from V and 6 bases from J, the junction kept 18 bases outside the gene matches. In nucleotides, the CDR3 is TGTGCCAGCAGCCCATTGGCTGGCAAGGGGGCCTGGAGCAATGAGCAGTTCTTC. Translated: CASSPLAGKGAWSNEQFF.

J is TRBJ1-1 and V is TRBV10-2; the D gene is possibly TRBD1 (6 bases). With 6 bases removed from V and 0 bases from J, the gap between germline ends came to 11 bases. Per the germline V gene, CDR1 is WSHSY and CDR2 is SAAADI. The CDR3 extends over 14 amino acids. Here the CDR3 reads CASRHGQLNTEAFF. CDR3 nucleotide sequence: TGCGCCAGCAGACACGGACAGTTGAACACTGAAGCTTTCTTT.

V usage is TRBV28 and J usage is TRBJ1-2, with a weak D call TRBD1 (5 bases). The CDR3 is 15 amino acids. V dropped 4 bases and J dropped 4 bases, with 16 bases sitting between them. CDR1 is MDHEN, CDR2 SYDVKM, per germline. The CDR3 DNA follows: TGTGCCAGCAGTTGGGGCGCAGGGCAAGTCTATGGCTACACCTTC. Translating it yields CASSWGAGQVYGYTF.

The chain links TRBV6-1 to TRBJ1-1; 8 positions agree with TRBD1. Per germline, CDR1 MNHNS and CDR2 SASEGT. The ends lost 6 bases at V and 11 bases at J; junction bases unmatched: 5. The CDR3 sequence is 11 residues long. DNA of the CDR3: TGTGCCAGCAGCCGGACAGGGCCGGCTTTCTTT. This encodes CASSRTGPAFF.

This chain links TRBV27 with TRBJ1-1, with D possibly matching TRBD1 (6 bases). Per the germline V gene, CDR1 is MNHEY and CDR2 is SMNVEV (reference sequence). The CDR3 runs to 13 residues. V was trimmed by 9 bases and J by 3 bases, leaving 14 bases between them. CDR3 nucleotide sequence: TGTGCCAGTGGGACAACACGGGACACTGAAGCTTTCTTT. Amino acids: CASGTTRDTEAFF.

The chain is built from TRBV19 and TRBJ1-4; TRBD1 aligns across 7 bases. Per germline, CDR1 LNHDA and CDR2 SQIVND (reference sequence). V was pared by 6 bases and J by 4 bases, with 8 bases of the junction left unmatched. This CDR3 contains 15 residues. CDR3 DNA: TGTGCCAGTAGGTTGGGGGACAGAGATAATGAAAAACTGTTTTTT. Its translation is CASRLGDRDNEKLFF. The entire variable domain, with the rest obtained from reference TRBV19 and TRBJ1-4, is as follows: DGGITQSPKYLFRKEGQNVTLSCEQNLNHDAMYWYRQDPGQGLRLIYYSQIVNDFQKGDIAEGYSVSREKKESFPLTVTSAQKNPTAFYLCASRLGDRDNEKLFFGSGTQLSVL.

V and J are TRBV28 and TRBJ2-1; 13 nucleotides line up with TRBD2. This CDR3 contains 15 residues. The germline gives CDR1 MDHEN, CDR2 SYDVKM. After removal of 4 bases from V and 9 bases from J, the junction contained 6 bases not matched to a gene. The CDR3 reads CASSSPGLAGTEQFF. As DNA, the CDR3 is TGTGCCAGCAGTTCCCCGGGACTAGCGGGAACTGAGCAGTTCTTC.

The chain is built from TRBV5-5 and TRBJ2-7; 14 bases are a match to TRBD2. Germline CDR1 and CDR2: SGHKS and YYEKEE (reference sequence). V shed 1 base, J shed 2 bases, and the junction held 8 bases outside the gene matches. This CDR3 has 18 residues. The CDR3 nucleotides read TGTGCCAGCAGCTTGCTGGAGGGACTAGCGGGAGCGGCCTACGAGCAGTACTTC. It encodes CASSLLEGLAGAAYEQYF. Full variable domain (outside the CDR3, taken from reference TRBV5-5 and TRBJ2-7): DAGVTQSPTHLIKTRGQQVTLRCSPISGHKSVSWYQQVLGQGPQFIFQYYEKEERGRGNFPDRFSARQFPNYSSELNVNALLLGDSALYLCASSLLEGLAGAAYEQYFGPGTRLTVT.

This chain links TRBV15 with TRBJ2-1; weak D call: TRBD1 (5 bases). From germline, CDR1 is LNHNV and CDR2 YYDKDF (reference sequence). The V and J ends lost 0 bases and 0 bases respectively, with 12 bases between them. The CDR3 contains 17 residues. CDR3 in DNA: TGTGCCACCAGCAGAGATATGGGGCAGAGCTCCTACAATGAGCAGTTCTTC. It yields the protein CATSRDMGQSSYNEQFF. The variable domain in full, completed from reference TRBV15 and TRBJ2-1, reads DAMVIQNPRYQVTQFGKPVTLSCSQTLNHNVMYWYQQKSSQAPKLLFHYYDKDFNNEADTPDNFQSRRPNTSFCFLDIRSPGLGDTAMYLCATSRDMGQSSYNEQFFGPGTRLTVL.

The CDR3 nucleotides are TGTGCCAGCAGGGAACGTGGGGCGTTAGGAAACACCATATATTTT. Translated: CASRERGALGNTIYF. The chain couples TRBV6-1 to TRBJ1-3; TRBD1 is a possible D gene (5 bases). Germline-derived CDR1 and CDR2 are MNHNS and SASEGT. Trimming removed 6 bases from V and 4 bases from J, with 16 bases in between. The CDR3 consists of 15 residues.

Of note for this clone: At one end, the junction sequence differs from germline, possibly due to a read error. This chain joins TRBV7-9 and TRBJ2-2; possible D gene TRBD1, 5 bases. CDR1 is SEHNR and CDR2 is FQNEAQ in the germline V gene (reference sequence). The CDR3 is 14 amino acids. The CDR3 spells CSSSIDSRPGELFF. In DNA, the CDR3 is TGTTCCAGCAGTATCGACAGTAGACCCGGGGAGCTGTTTTTT.

V is TRBV6-5 and J is TRBJ2-1; 9 bases map to TRBD2. Germline V gene data show CDR1 as MNHEY and CDR2 as SVGAGI. With 2 bases clipped from V and 16 bases from J, the junction kept 3 bases outside the gene matches. The CDR3 loop spans 11 amino acids. The CDR3 reads CASSYEGLAFF. Here the CDR3 DNA reads TGTGCCAGCAGTTACGAGGGACTAGCTTTCTTC.

The gene calls are TRBV5-1 and TRBJ1-6, with a tentative D call TRBD1 (5 bases). The germline V gene encodes CDR1 SGHRS and CDR2 YFSETQ. The length of the CDR3 is 14 residues. Trimming cost V 5 bases and J 7 bases, with 13 bases left between them. CDR3 loop: CASSTDRMNSPLHF. For the CDR3, the DNA is TGCGCCAGCAGTACCGACAGAATGAATTCACCCCTCCACTTT.

This chain joins TRBV6-5 and TRBJ2-7; perhaps TRBD1 as D (6 bases). There are 13 residues in the CDR3. The V and J ends lost 5 bases and 3 bases respectively, with 11 bases between them. Per the germline V gene, CDR1 is MNHEY and CDR2 is SVGAGI. The CDR3 nucleotides are TGTGCCAGCAGTACCAGACAGGACTACGAGCAGTACTTC. It specifies CASSTRQDYEQYF.

The chain combines TRBV7-9 with TRBJ2-4, with 8 nucleotides matching TRBD2. Germline V gene data show CDR1 as SEHNR and CDR2 as FQNEAQ (reference sequence). The CDR3 loop spans 15 amino acids. Losses at the gene ends were 1 base for V and 8 bases for J; bases not matched to a gene: 7. The CDR3 spells CASSLVVSGADIQYF. In DNA, the CDR3 is TGTGCCAGCAGCTTAGTCGTTAGCGGGGCGGACATTCAGTACTTC.

The J gene is TRBJ2-7, the V gene TRBV10-3; the match to TRBD2 covers 8 bases. This CDR3 has 14 amino acids. Per germline, CDR1 ENHRY and CDR2 SYGVKD. With V trimmed by 4 bases and J by 4 bases, 6 bases remained unmatched. For the CDR3, the DNA is TGTGCCATCAGTGTCTCAGCGGGAGAGTACGAGCAGTACTTC. Its protein is CAISVSAGEYEQYF.